A selection of T cell receptor beta chains follows, all from one sample in a study of CD4 T cells in relation to SARS-CoV-2 and coronaviruses. Measured with immunoSEQ multiplex PCR; TCRdb has only the in-frame clones, and not every one. The sample has over 35,000 clones, around four fifths seen once. For these TCRs, the target antigens are not known. Sequenced material: memory CD4+ T cells from PBMCs, cultured in vitro. The receptors shown here come from an adult with COVID-19. The CDR3 runs from the conserved cysteine through the conserved F or W. Each record gives: J gene, V gene, clone size, D gene, CDR3 protein, CDR3 DNA. D genes are given only for firm matches. Clone size appears in some rows only: once, few, many, or a class for an expanded clone.

>TRBJ2-3|TRBV28|-|TRBD2
CASRPSGSRGDTQYF
TGTGCCAGCAGACCTAGCGGGAGCCGGGGGGATACGCAGTATTTT
>TRBJ2-5|TRBV6-5|-|-
CASRQGRETQYF
TGTGCCAGCAGACAGGGACGAGAGACCCAGTACTTC
>TRBJ2-7|TRBV27|-|TRBD2
CASSLLADNSYEQYF
TGTGCCAGCAGTTTACTAGCGGACAACTCCTACGAGCAGTACTTC
>TRBJ2-3|TRBV9|-|-
CASSVAPASTDTQYF
TGTGCCAGCAGCGTAGCCCCAGCCAGTACAGATACGCAGTATTTT
>TRBJ2-7|TRBV7-3|-|TRBD2
CASSLQGLAGSYEQYF
TGTGCCAGCAGCCTCCAGGGACTAGCGGGCTCCTACGAGCAGTACTTC
>TRBJ1-5|TRBV3-1/TRBV3-2|-|-
CASSQGGQPQHF
TGTGCCAGCAGCCAAGGGGGACAGCCCCAGCATTTT
>TRBJ2-2|TRBV5-4|-|-
CASSLERATGTGELFF
TGTGCCAGCAGCTTGGAAAGGGCCACGGGCACCGGGGAGCTGTTTTTT
>TRBJ1-6|TRBV7-3|-|-
CASSFNSNSPLHF
TGTGCCAGCAGCTTCAACAGCAATTCACCCCTCCACTTT
>TRBJ1-2|TRBV19|-|-
CASTPVSRGLRGYTF
TGTGCCAGTACCCCCGTTAGCCGGGGCCTTAGAGGCTACACCTTC
>TRBJ1-1|TRBV7-3|-|-
CASSSQENTEAFF
TGTGCCAGCAGCTCTCAGGAGAACACTGAAGCTTTCTTT
>TRBJ2-5|TRBV5-6|-|-
CASSFLRQTRKETQYF
TGTGCCAGCAGCTTTCTTCGGCAGACAAGAAAAGAGACCCAGTACTTC
>TRBJ2-5|TRBV11-2|-|TRBD2
CASSSTREPGTQYF
TGTGCCAGCAGCTCGACGCGGGAGCCGGGGACCCAGTACTTC
>TRBJ2-5|TRBV7-9|-|TRBD2
CASSFPGLAETQYF
TGTGCCAGCAGCTTCCCGGGACTAGCGGAGACCCAGTACTTC
>TRBJ1-1|TRBV7-9|-|-
CASSLPWATEAFF
TGTGCCAGCAGCTTACCTTGGGCCACTGAAGCTTTCTTT
>TRBJ2-3|TRBV7-2|few|-
CASSLMRHTDTQYF
TGTGCCAGCAGCTTAATGCGGCACACAGATACGCAGTATTTT
>TRBJ2-2|TRBV9|-|TRBD1
CASSGRQGGTGELFF
TGTGCCAGCAGCGGACGACAGGGCGGTACCGGGGAGCTGTTTTTT
>TRBJ2-6|TRBV5-1|-|-
CASSLGVTSGANVLTF
TGCGCCAGCAGCCTAGGAGTGACCTCTGGGGCCAACGTCCTGACTTTC
>TRBJ1-2|TRBV5-4|-|-
CASSALGSYGYTF
TGTGCCAGCAGCGCCCTAGGTAGCTATGGCTACACCTTC
>TRBJ2-1|TRBV20-1|-|TRBD2
CSASNLAGGDSNEQFF
TGCAGTGCTAGTAATCTGGCGGGAGGAGACTCCAATGAGCAGTTCTTC
>TRBJ2-2|TRBV5-1|-|-
CASSLAITVSTGELFF
TGCGCCAGCAGCTTGGCCATCACAGTTAGCACCGGGGAGCTGTTTTTT
>TRBJ1-2|TRBV9|-|-
CASSVSRKTNYGYTF
TGTGCCAGCAGCGTGAGTCGGAAGACTAACTATGGCTACACCTTC
>TRBJ2-1|TRBV5-1|-|-
CASRPGFGNEQFF
TGCGCCAGCAGGCCAGGGTTCGGCAATGAGCAGTTCTTC
>TRBJ2-1|TRBV13|-|-
CASSDRLSGNEQFF
TGTGCCAGCAGCGACAGACTATCAGGCAATGAGCAGTTCTTC
>TRBJ2-5|TRBV5-8|-|-
CASSSRVEETQYF
TGTGCCAGCAGCTCCAGGGTTGAAGAGACCCAGTACTTC
>TRBJ2-5|TRBV28|once|-
CASSSRQVQETQYF
TGTGCCAGCAGTTCACGACAGGTCCAAGAGACCCAGTACTTC
>TRBJ1-5|TRBV9|few|-
CASSPDIDQPQHF
TGTGCCAGCAGCCCGGACATTGATCAGCCCCAGCATTTT
>TRBJ2-7|TRBV28|-|-
CASSFRRPSYEQYF
TGTGCCAGCAGTTTTAGGCGGCCGTCCTACGAGCAGTACTTC
>TRBJ1-2|TRBV6-1|-|-
CASSEDWVGASGYTF
TGTGCCAGCAGTGAAGACTGGGTAGGGGCATCGGGCTACACCTTC
>TRBJ1-1|TRBV7-9|-|TRBD1
CASSLTGSARNTEAFF
TGTGCCAGCAGCTTGACAGGGTCGGCTCGGAACACTGAAGCTTTCTTT
>TRBJ2-6|TRBV6-7|-|-
CASSYVAVSGANVLTF
TGTGCCAGCAGTTACGTGGCAGTCTCTGGGGCCAACGTCCTGACTTTC
>TRBJ2-3|TRBV29-1|-|-
CSGASTDTQYF
TGCAGCGGAGCCAGCACAGATACGCAGTATTTT
>TRBJ2-3|TRBV7-2|-|TRBD2
CASSLGGGLGGTQYF
TGTGCCAGCAGCCTCGGAGGGGGACTAGGAGGCACGCAGTATTTT
>TRBJ2-7|TRBV11-2|-|-
CASSSLRRASKSYEQYF
TGTGCCAGCAGCTCTTTGCGCCGGGCCTCAAAATCCTACGAGCAGTACTTC
>TRBJ2-7|TRBV6-5|-|-
CASSYLPQHEQYF
TGTGCCAGCAGTTACCTCCCCCAGCACGAGCAGTACTTC
>TRBJ2-3|TRBV12-3/TRBV12-4|-|-
CASTAGTDTQYF
TGTGCCAGCACGGCTGGCACAGATACGCAGTATTTT
>TRBJ1-4|TRBV2|few|TRBD1
CASSKQGAGEKLFF
TGTGCCAGCAGTAAACAGGGGGCAGGTGAAAAACTGTTTTTT
>TRBJ2-5|TRBV5-1|-|-
CASSLLGQETQYF
TGCGCCAGCAGCTTGCTAGGCCAAGAGACCCAGTACTTC
>TRBJ2-2|TRBV10-3|-|TRBD1
CAISEKTGETGELFF
TGTGCCATCAGTGAGAAAACAGGGGAGACCGGGGAGCTGTTTTTT
>TRBJ2-4|TRBV2|-|-
CASQAGQRINIQYF
TGTGCCTCACAGGCCGGACAGAGAATAAACATTCAGTACTTC
>TRBJ2-7|TRBV5-5|-|TRBD2
CASSWKGLAGPRAEQYF
TGTGCCAGCAGCTGGAAGGGACTAGCGGGACCCCGCGCCGAGCAGTACTTC
>TRBJ2-5|TRBV24-1|-|TRBD1
CATSEGQGAEVQETQYF
TGTGCCACCAGTGAAGGCCAGGGGGCAGAGGTCCAAGAGACCCAGTACTTC
>TRBJ2-5|TRBV18|-|TRBD1
CASSLRQGAIGETQYF
TGTGCCAGCTCACTACGACAGGGGGCGATCGGAGAGACCCAGTACTTC
>TRBJ2-2|TRBV3-1/TRBV3-2|-|TRBD2
CASSQDSAAGTGELFF
TGTGCCAGCAGCCAAGATTCCGCAGCGGGAACCGGGGAGCTGTTTTTT
>TRBJ2-2|TRBV10-1|-|-
CASSEEGPPGELFF
TGCGCCAGCAGTGAAGAGGGACCCCCCGGGGAGCTGTTTTTT
>TRBJ1-1|TRBV30|-|-
CAWSWGRNTEAFF
TGTGCCTGGAGTTGGGGGCGGAACACTGAAGCTTTCTTT
>TRBJ2-1|TRBV2|-|TRBD2
CASSDSGSSYNEQFF
TGTGCCAGCAGTGACAGCGGGAGTTCGTACAATGAGCAGTTCTTC
>TRBJ2-7|TRBV29-1|-|TRBD1
CSVLGQGNEQYF
TGCAGCGTATTGGGACAGGGGAACGAGCAGTACTTC
>TRBJ1-2|TRBV5-4|few|-
CASSLEGGYGYTF
TGTGCCAGCAGCTTGGAAGGGGGCTATGGCTACACCTTC
>TRBJ2-7|TRBV4-1|-|-
CASALEAFNYEQYF
TGCGCCAGCGCACTCGAAGCGTTCAACTACGAGCAGTACTTC
>TRBJ2-7|TRBV5-8|once|-
CASSLRTRGLEQYF
TGTGCCAGCAGCTTGCGGACTCGAGGTCTCGAGCAGTACTTC
>TRBJ2-1|TRBV10-3|once|TRBD2
CAMRGTDYNEQFF
TGTGCCATGCGGGGGACCGACTACAATGAGCAGTTCTTC
>TRBJ2-3|TRBV6-6|-|-
CASSQGSGLTDTQYF
TGTGCCAGCAGCCAGGGGAGCGGGCTAACAGATACGCAGTATTTT
>TRBJ2-7|TRBV7-2|once|-
CASSPRQYSYYEQYF
TGTGCCAGCAGCCCCCGACAGTACTCCTACTACGAGCAGTACTTC
>TRBJ2-1|TRBV2|-|-
CASSAGLGGWREQFF
TGTGCCAGCAGTGCGGGACTTGGGGGCTGGAGAGAGCAGTTCTTC